A selection of T cell receptor beta chains follows, all from one sample in a study of T cells in Graves' hyperthyroidism and ophthalmopathy. One entry per CDR3 protein, called by TCRdb with MiXCR from the multiplex PCR reads. Of some 550,000 distinct CDR3 sequences in the sample, roughly 15% were seen once. Sequenced sample: blood. The receptor source for this set is a middle-aged woman with Graves' ophthalmopathy. Each CDR3 is given with its conserved first and last residue. D genes are given only for firm matches. Not every row has a clone size; where given, it reads once, few, many or a size class.

V	length	size	D	J	CDR3	DNA
TRBV2	13	few	.	TRBJ1-2	CASSVRAFYGYTF	TGTGCCAGCAGTGTCAGGGCCTTCTATGGCTACACCTTC
TRBV10-3	13	.	.	TRBJ2-2	CAISEGATGELFF	TGTGCCATCAGTGAGGGGGCCACCGGGGAGCTGTTTTTT
TRBV11-3	20	.	TRBD2	TRBJ2-1	CASSLDFGTSATMMGNEQFF	TGTGCCAGCAGCTTAGACTTCGGGACTAGCGCTACAATGATGGGGAATGAGCAGTTCTTC
TRBV2	12	few	.	TRBJ2-4	CASSVEWNIQYF	TGTGCCAGCAGTGTGGAATGGAACATTCAGTACTTC
TRBV2	14	many	.	TRBJ1-1	CASEDVGVNTEAFF	TGTGCCAGCGAGGATGTCGGGGTGAACACTGAAGCTTTCTTT
TRBV3-1	15	many	.	TRBJ2-1	CASSVTVGLYNEQFF	TGTGCCAGCAGCGTAACGGTAGGGCTCTACAATGAGCAGTTCTTC
TRBV6-1	15	many	TRBD1	TRBJ2-7	CASSPQTGGKDEQYF	TGTGCCAGCAGCCCACAGACAGGGGGTAAGGACGAGCAGTACTTC
TRBV19	14	few	.	TRBJ1-5	CAAKSGVSNQPQHF	TGTGCCGCAAAGAGTGGAGTTAGCAATCAGCCCCAGCATTTT
TRBV9	14	.	.	TRBJ2-7	CASSVWEGAGEQYF	TGTGCCAGCAGCGTCTGGGAGGGGGCAGGGGAGCAGTACTTC
TRBV5-6	15	.	.	TRBJ2-4	CASSSSGTAKNIQYF	TGTGCCAGCAGCAGCTCCGGGACAGCCAAAAACATTCAGTACTTC
TRBV27	16	few	TRBD2	TRBJ2-2	CASRQLVGGVPGELFF	TGTGCCAGCAGACAACTGGTGGGAGGGGTTCCCGGGGAGCTGTTTTTT
TRBV12-3/TRBV12-4	13	many	TRBD1	TRBJ1-1	CASSSQGAAEAFF	TGTGCCAGCAGTTCTCAGGGGGCCGCTGAAGCTTTCTTT
TRBV6-1	15	.	TRBD2	TRBJ2-3	CASRPGTRSTDTQYF	TGTGCCAGCCGACCCGGGACTAGAAGCACAGATACGCAGTATTTT
TRBV7-9	17	many	.	TRBJ2-1	CASSISNGGVGYNEQFF	TGTGCCAGCAGCATCTCAAACGGGGGAGTGGGCTACAATGAGCAGTTCTTC
TRBV19	18	once	TRBD1	TRBJ2-6	CASSNAGTGFSGANVLTF	TGTGCCAGTAGCAACGCCGGGACAGGTTTCTCTGGGGCCAACGTCCTGACTTTC